This TCR beta chain came from a study of blood T cell repertoires in COVID-19. The assay was immunoSEQ multiplex PCR, and TCRdb's table has in-frame clones only and misses some. Of roughly 150,000 clones listed, more than 80% are singletons. Germline V lookup: CDR1 SGHDN, CDR2 FVKESK. The CDR3 has 15 residues. Deletions cut 0 bases from V and 5 bases from J, with 14 bases between. The sample holds one count of this clone. The sample comprised peripheral blood. The V gene is TRBV14, the J gene TRBJ2-7; the D gene is possibly TRBD1 (6 bases). This sequence was found in a woman aged 55-75 years with active COVID-19. CDR3 protein: CASSQDLNREHEQYF. The CDR3 nucleotides read TGTGCCAGCAGCCAAGACCTAAACAGGGAGCACGAGCAGTACTTC.